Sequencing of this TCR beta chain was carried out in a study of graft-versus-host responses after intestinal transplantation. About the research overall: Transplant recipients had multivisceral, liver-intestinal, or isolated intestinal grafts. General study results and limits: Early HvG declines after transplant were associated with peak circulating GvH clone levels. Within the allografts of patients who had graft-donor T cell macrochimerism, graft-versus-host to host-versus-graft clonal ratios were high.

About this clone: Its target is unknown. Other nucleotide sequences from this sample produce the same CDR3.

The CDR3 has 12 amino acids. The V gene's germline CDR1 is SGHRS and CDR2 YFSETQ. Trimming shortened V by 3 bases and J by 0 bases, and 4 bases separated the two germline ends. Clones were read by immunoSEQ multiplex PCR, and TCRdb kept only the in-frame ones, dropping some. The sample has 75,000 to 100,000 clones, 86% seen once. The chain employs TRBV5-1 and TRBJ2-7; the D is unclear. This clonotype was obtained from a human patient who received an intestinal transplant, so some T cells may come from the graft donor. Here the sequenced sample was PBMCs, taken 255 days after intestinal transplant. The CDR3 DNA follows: TGCGCCAGCAGCTCGAGCTCCTACGAGCAGTACTTC. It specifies CASSSSSYEQYF.